Below, 3 T cell receptor beta chains from the same sample are listed, as sequenced in a study of PD-1 blockade in classical Hodgkin lymphoma. Time point noted: cycle 4 day 1 (C4D1), after 6 weeks of nivolumab. Autologous stem cell transplantation was followed by relapse in every patient, and brentuximab vedotin exposure varied. Starting with thawed PBMCs, CD4+ T cells were purified by magnetic negative selection. Method: immunoSEQ multiplex PCR; TCRdb's copy keeps in-frame clones and lacks some. The sample gives 30,000 to 35,000 clones, approximately 79% of which show up once; about 0.8% is in the top ten. The sample was CD4+ T cells from blood, taken before the fourth cycle of nivolumab. Every receptor here comes from a human donor with classical Hodgkin lymphoma.

In its sample, this clone was seen once. The chain links TRBV18 to TRBJ1-2, with D unresolved. Trimming left V 2 bases short and J 4 bases short, with 11 bases between. Germline loops: CDR1 KGHSH, CDR2 LQKENI. This CDR3 contains 14 residues. Written as DNA, the CDR3 is TGTGCCAGCTCACCAGGCGGACTCGGCTATGGCTACACCTTC. Its translation: CASSPGGLGYGYTF.

The genes are TRBV7-2 and TRBJ1-2; possible D gene TRBD1, 6 bases. V lost 1 base to trimming and J lost 6 bases, with 15 bases between them. CDR3 length: 15 amino acids. Germline CDR1 is SGHTA and CDR2 is FQGNSA. The CDR3, as DNA: TGTGCCAGCAGCTTAGTCCGGACAGACGTTGATGGCTACACCTTC. Its translation: CASSLVRTDVDGYTF.

This sequence joins TRBV10-3 and TRBJ1-2; D is possibly TRBD1 (5 bases). Germline CDR1 ENHRY, CDR2 SYGVKD. V lost 3 bases and J 8 bases, leaving 13 bases between the germline ends. The CDR3 is 13 residues long. CDR3 amino acids: CAISEGDPWGYTF. In DNA, the CDR3 is TGTGCCATCAGTGAAGGGGACCCATGGGGCTACACCTTC.